The 15 T cell receptor beta chains in this list originate from one sample, sequenced in a study of lymphopenia after photon versus proton radiotherapy. Profiled with immunoSEQ multiplex PCR; TCRdb holds only in-frame clones, not every one. This sample has 150,000 to 200,000 clones; around 85% occur once, and the top ten carry approximately 4.8%. The sample in question was peripheral blood, obtained from a patient treated with photon-based radiotherapy. The receptors originated from a man aged 50 or older with gastric cancer.

The chain carries TRBV29-1 and TRBJ2-5, with TRBD2 matching over 7 bases. CDR1 SQVTM and CDR2 ANQGSEA come from the germline V gene. V dropped 5 bases and J dropped 2; count of bases not matched to a gene: 2. The CDR3 is 12 residues long. CDR3 amino acids: CSVHSGQETQYF. The CDR3, as DNA: TGCAGCGTTCATAGCGGGCAAGAGACCCAGTACTTC.

The V and J genes are TRBV11-2 and TRBJ2-1; D possibly uses TRBD1 or TRBD2 (5 bases each). There are 16 residues in the CDR3. V was cut by 1 base and J by 3 bases, with 13 bases left in between. CDR1 and CDR2 (germline): SGHAT, FQNNGV. CDR3 amino acids: CASSLGGRQNYNEQFF. As DNA, the CDR3 is TGTGCCAGCAGCTTAGGGGGACGGCAGAACTACAATGAGCAGTTCTTC.

The rearrangement links TRBV28 to TRBJ2-7, with D unclear. The CDR3 is 15 amino acids. CDR1 and CDR2 (germline): MDHEN, SYDVKM. Trimming pared 6 bases from V and 0 bases from J, leaving 15 bases between. The CDR3 sequence: CASRPKMLSSYEQYF. The CDR3 DNA follows: TGTGCCAGCAGGCCGAAAATGTTAAGCTCCTACGAGCAGTACTTC.

As concerns this clone: The identical CDR3 is also encoded by other nucleotide sequences in the sample. This sequence joins TRBV6-1 and TRBJ1-1; perhaps TRBD1 as D (5 bases). The CDR3 sequence is 13 residues long. Trimming cost V 6 bases and J 1 base, with 9 bases left between them. The V gene's germline CDR1 is MNHNS and CDR2 SASEGT. The CDR3 bases are TGTGCCAGCAGACAGGCATCGAACACTGAAGCTTTCTTT. Translation gives CASRQASNTEAFF.

The chain recombines TRBV6-5 with TRBJ2-5; TRBD2 matches 9 bases. The CDR3 is 13 residues long. CDR1 is MNHEY, CDR2 SVGAGI, per germline. With V trimmed by 6 bases and J by 5 bases, 4 bases remained unmatched. As DNA, the CDR3 is TGTGCCAGCAGGATGAGCGGGAGGGAGACCCAGTACTTC. It codes for CASRMSGRETQYF.

J is TRBJ1-3 and V is TRBV9; possibly TRBD1 for D (5 bases). Germline loops: CDR1 SGDLS, CDR2 YYNGEE. The CDR3 runs to 17 residues. V lost 0 bases, J lost 0 bases, and 13 bases lay in between. The CDR3 DNA reads as TGTGCCAGCAGCGTAGGGGGCCTAACCTACTCTGGAAACACCATATATTTT. This sequence encodes CASSVGGLTYSGNTIYF.

The V call is TRBV18, the J call TRBJ1-4; D is possibly TRBD1 (6 bases). The V gene's germline CDR1 is KGHSH and CDR2 LQKENI. CDR3 length: 15 residues. V was trimmed by 2 bases and J by 3 bases, leaving 10 bases between them. CDR3 nucleotide sequence: TGTGCCAGCTCACCAGAACAGGGTTCTAATGAAAAACTGTTTTTT. As protein: CASSPEQGSNEKLFF.

The V gene is TRBV11-2, the J gene TRBJ2-7; 10 nucleotides match TRBD2. The germline V gene has CDR1 SGHAT and CDR2 FQNNGV. J lost 4 bases, V lost 0 bases, and 3 bases had no gene match. This CDR3 region has 15 residues. CDR3 sequence: CASSLEVSGRYEQYF. The CDR3 DNA sequence: TGTGCCAGCAGCTTAGAGGTTAGCGGGAGGTACGAGCAGTACTTC.

This clone was seen a handful of times. The chain joins TRBV23-1 to TRBJ2-7; TRBD1 is a possible D gene (5 bases). TRBV23-1 is classed as an ORF, of uncertain function. Trimming took 1 base from V and 5 from J, leaving 15 bases between them. The CDR3 loop spans 15 amino acids. Here the CDR3 DNA reads TGCGCCAGCAGTCAATTCGGGCAGGGTGGCGACGAGCAGTACTTC. It encodes CASSQFGQGGDEQYF.

This clone was detected once. This rearrangement joins TRBV5-4 to TRBJ2-1; D perhaps matches TRBD1 (5 bases). This CDR3 spans 15 amino acids. V dropped 7 bases and J dropped 0 bases, with 14 bases sitting between them. Germline values: CDR1 SGHNT, CDR2 YYREEE (reference sequence). The DNA for the CDR3 is TGTGCCAGCGGGGCCGGAATAAGCTCCTACAATGAGCAGTTCTTC. Residues: CASGAGISSYNEQFF.

DNA for the CDR3: TGTGCCAGCAGCCAAGAAGGCAGGGCTCGGGACGAGCAGTACTTC. Translating it yields CASSQEGRARDEQYF. This rearrangement joins TRBV14 to TRBJ2-7, with D perhaps matching TRBD1 (5 bases). V lost 0 bases and J 5 bases, leaving 14 bases between the germline ends. CDR3 length: 15 residues. The germline V gene has CDR1 SGHDN and CDR2 FVKESK.

J is TRBJ1-5 and V is TRBV7-2; D ambiguous. The V gene's germline CDR1 is SGHTA and CDR2 FQGNSA. This CDR3 spans 14 amino acids. The ends were cut back, 1 base at V and 4 bases at J, with 8 bases in the middle. CDR3 nucleotide sequence: TGTGCCAGCAGCTTAGAGGGTTTGAATCAGCCCCAGCATTTT. It yields the protein CASSLEGLNQPQHF.

This clone was picked up one time. The chain combines TRBV19 with TRBJ2-1, with 14 bases lining up with TRBD2. There are 14 residues in the CDR3. The V segment lost 4 bases and the J segment 7 bases; nucleotides outside the gene matches: 0. CDR1 is LNHDA and CDR2 is SQIVND in the germline V gene (reference sequence). CDR3 protein: CASSRLAGGNEQFF. The DNA of the CDR3 is TGTGCCAGTAGTAGACTAGCGGGAGGGAATGAGCAGTTCTTC.

This chain links TRBV7-3 with TRBJ2-2; D is perhaps TRBD1 (5 bases). The CDR3 contains 16 residues. CDR1 is SGHTA, CDR2 FQGTGA, per germline. V was clipped by 5 bases and J by 1 base, with 14 bases between them. The DNA of the CDR3 is TGTGCCAGCAGCCAAATCCCAGGGCGGAACACCGGGGAGCTGTTTTTT. It specifies CASSQIPGRNTGELFF.

This rearrangement joins TRBV2 to TRBJ2-3, with TRBD2 identical over 15 bases. Trimming took 6 bases from V and 0 from J; bases not matched to a gene: 7. CDR1 SNHLY and CDR2 FYNNEI come from the germline V gene. CDR3 length: 18 residues. CDR3 nucleotide sequence: TGTGCCAGCAGCGGACTAGCGGGAGGGAAAACTAGCACAGATACGCAGTATTTT. Protein: CASSGLAGGKTSTDTQYF. The full variable domain, its missing parts supplied by reference TRBV2 and TRBJ2-3, is EPEVTQTPSHQVTQMGQEVILRCVPISNHLYFYWYRQILGQKVEFLVSFYNNEISEKSEIFDDQFSVERPDGSNFTLKIRSTKLEDSAMYFCASSGLAGGKTSTDTQYFGPGTRLTVL.